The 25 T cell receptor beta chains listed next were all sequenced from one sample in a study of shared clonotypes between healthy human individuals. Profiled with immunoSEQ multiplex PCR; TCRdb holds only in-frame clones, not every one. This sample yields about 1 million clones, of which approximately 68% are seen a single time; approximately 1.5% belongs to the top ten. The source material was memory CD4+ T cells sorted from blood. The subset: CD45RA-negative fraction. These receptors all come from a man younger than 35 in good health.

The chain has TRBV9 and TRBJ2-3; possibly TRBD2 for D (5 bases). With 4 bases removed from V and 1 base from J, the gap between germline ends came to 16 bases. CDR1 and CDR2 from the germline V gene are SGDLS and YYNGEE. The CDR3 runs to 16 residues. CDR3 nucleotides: TGTGCCAGCAGCCCCGGTGGGGAGTTGGGCACAGATACGCAGTATTTT. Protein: CASSPGGELGTDTQYF.

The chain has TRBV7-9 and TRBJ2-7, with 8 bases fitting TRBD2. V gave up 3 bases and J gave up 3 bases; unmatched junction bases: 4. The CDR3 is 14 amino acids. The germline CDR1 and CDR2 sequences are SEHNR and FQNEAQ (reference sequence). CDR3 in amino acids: CASSLIAGGYEQYF. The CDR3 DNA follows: TGTGCCAGCAGCTTGATTGCGGGAGGCTACGAGCAGTACTTC.

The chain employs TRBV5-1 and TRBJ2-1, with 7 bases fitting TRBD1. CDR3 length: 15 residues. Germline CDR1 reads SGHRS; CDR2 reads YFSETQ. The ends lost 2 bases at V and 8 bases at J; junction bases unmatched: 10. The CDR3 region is CASSLRDRDSDEQFF. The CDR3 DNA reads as TGCGCCAGCAGCTTACGAGACAGGGATTCCGATGAGCAGTTCTTC.

CDR3 protein: CATAVQRGAGEQFF. CDR3 coding DNA: TGTGCCACGGCGGTCCAGCGGGGGGCGGGTGAGCAGTTCTTC. The chain uses TRBV2 and TRBJ2-1, with TRBD2 matching 9 bases. This CDR3 spans 14 amino acids. Trimming cost V 10 bases and J 9 bases; bases outside gene matches: 13. Germline-derived CDR1 and CDR2 are SNHLY and FYNNEI.

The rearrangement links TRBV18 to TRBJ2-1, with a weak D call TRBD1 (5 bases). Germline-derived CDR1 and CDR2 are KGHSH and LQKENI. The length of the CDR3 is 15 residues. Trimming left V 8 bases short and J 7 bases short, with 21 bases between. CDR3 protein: CASLTSSGMGNEQFF. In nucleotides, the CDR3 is TGTGCCAGCCTCACCAGTTCAGGGATGGGAAATGAGCAGTTCTTC.

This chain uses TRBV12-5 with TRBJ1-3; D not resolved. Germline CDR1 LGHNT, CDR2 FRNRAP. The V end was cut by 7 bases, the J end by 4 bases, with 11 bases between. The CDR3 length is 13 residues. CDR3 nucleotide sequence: TGTGCTAGTGCCATACTGGAGGGAAACACCATATATTTT. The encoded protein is CASAILEGNTIYF.

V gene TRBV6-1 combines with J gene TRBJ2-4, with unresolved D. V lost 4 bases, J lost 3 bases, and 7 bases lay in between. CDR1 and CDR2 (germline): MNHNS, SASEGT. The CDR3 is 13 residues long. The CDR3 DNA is TGTGCCAGCAGTGTCTATTACAAAAACATTCAGTACTTC. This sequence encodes CASSVYYKNIQYF.

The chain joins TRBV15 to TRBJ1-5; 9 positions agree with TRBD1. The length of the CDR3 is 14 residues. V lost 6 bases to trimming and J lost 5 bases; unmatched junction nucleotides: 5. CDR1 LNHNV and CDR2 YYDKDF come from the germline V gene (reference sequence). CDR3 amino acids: CATSATGGYQPQHF. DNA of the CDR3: TGTGCCACCAGTGCGACAGGGGGTTATCAGCCCCAGCATTTT.

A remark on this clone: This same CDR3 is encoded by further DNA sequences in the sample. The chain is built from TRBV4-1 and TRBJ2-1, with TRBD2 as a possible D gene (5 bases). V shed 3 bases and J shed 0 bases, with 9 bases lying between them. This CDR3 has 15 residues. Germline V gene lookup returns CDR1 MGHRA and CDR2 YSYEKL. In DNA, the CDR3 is TGCGCCAGCAGCCAGGCGGGCCTCTCCTACAATGAGCAGTTCTTC. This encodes CASSQAGLSYNEQFF.

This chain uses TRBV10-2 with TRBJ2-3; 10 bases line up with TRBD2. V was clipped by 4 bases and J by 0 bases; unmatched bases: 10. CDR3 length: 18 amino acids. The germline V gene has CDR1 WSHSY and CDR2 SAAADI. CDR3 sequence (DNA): TGCGCCAGCAGTGTATCCGGTACTAGCGGGGCTAGCACAGATACGCAGTATTTT. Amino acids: CASSVSGTSGASTDTQYF.

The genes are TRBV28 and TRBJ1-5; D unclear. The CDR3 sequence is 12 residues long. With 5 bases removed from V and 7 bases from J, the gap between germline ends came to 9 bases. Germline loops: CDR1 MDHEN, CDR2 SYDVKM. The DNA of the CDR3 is TGTGCCAGCAGTGCTGACATCCAGCCCCAGCATTTT. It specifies CASSADIQPQHF.

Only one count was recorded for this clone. The CDR3 here is CASRAEGWSYEQYF. The CDR3 DNA reads as TGTGCCAGCAGGGCGGAGGGGTGGTCCTACGAGCAGTACTTC. This chain links TRBV6-1 with TRBJ2-7, with a possible D match to TRBD2 (6 bases). CDR3 length: 14 residues. Germline V gene data show CDR1 as MNHNS and CDR2 as SASEGT. Trimming pared 6 bases from V and 1 base from J, leaving 13 bases between.

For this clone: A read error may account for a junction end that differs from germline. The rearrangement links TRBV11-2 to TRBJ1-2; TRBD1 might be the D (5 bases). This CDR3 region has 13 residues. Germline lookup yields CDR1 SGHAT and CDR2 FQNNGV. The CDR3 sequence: CASSLDSYYGYTF. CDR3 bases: TGTGCCAGCAGCCTAGACAGCTACTATGGCTACACCTTC.

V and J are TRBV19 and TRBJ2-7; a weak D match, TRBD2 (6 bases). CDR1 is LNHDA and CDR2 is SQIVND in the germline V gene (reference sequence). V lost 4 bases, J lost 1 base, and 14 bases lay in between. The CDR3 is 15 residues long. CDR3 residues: CASSTPGAPSYEQYF. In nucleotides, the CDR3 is TGTGCCAGTAGTACACCGGGAGCGCCATCCTACGAGCAGTACTTC. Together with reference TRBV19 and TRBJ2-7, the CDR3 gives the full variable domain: DGGITQSPKYLFRKEGQNVTLSCEQNLNHDAMYWYRQDPGQGLRLIYYSQIVNDFQKGDIAEGYSVSREKKESFPLTVTSAQKNPTAFYLCASSTPGAPSYEQYFGPGTRLTVT.

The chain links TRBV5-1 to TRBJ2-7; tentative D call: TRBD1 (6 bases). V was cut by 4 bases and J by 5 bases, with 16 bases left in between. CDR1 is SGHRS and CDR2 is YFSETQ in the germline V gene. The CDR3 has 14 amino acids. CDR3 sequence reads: CASSPGQPSDEQYF. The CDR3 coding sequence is TGCGCCAGCAGCCCCGGACAGCCCTCTGACGAGCAGTACTTC.

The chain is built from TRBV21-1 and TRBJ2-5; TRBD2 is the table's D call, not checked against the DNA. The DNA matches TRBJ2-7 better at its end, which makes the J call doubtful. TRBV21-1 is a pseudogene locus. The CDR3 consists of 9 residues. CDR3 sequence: CASRYEQYF. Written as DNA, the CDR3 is TGTGCCAGCCGCTACGAGCAGTACTTC.

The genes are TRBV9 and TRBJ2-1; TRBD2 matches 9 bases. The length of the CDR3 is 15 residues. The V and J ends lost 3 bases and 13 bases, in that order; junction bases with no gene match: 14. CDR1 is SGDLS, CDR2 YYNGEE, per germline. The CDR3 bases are TGTGCCAGCAGCGCCTTATCCGGGACTAGCATAGATCAGTTCTTC. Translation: CASSALSGTSIDQFF.

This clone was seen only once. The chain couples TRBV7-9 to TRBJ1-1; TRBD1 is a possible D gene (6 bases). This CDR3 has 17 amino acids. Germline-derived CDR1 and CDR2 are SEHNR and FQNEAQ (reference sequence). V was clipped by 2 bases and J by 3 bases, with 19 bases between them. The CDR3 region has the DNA TGTGCCAGCAGCTTAAACTCTTGGGGGGCAACGTACACTGAAGCTTTCTTT. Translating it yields CASSLNSWGATYTEAFF.

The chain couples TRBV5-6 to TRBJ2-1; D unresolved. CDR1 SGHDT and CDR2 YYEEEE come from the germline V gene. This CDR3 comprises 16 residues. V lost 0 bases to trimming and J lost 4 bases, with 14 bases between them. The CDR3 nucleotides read TGTGCCAGCAGCTTGGTGAACAGAGTTACTTACAATGAGCAGTTCTTC. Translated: CASSLVNRVTYNEQFF.

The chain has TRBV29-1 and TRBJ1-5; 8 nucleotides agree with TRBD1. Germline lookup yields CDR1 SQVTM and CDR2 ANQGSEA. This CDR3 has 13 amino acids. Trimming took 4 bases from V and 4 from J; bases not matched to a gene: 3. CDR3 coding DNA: TGCAGCGTTGGGGGACAGGCAAATCAGCCCCAGCATTTT. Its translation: CSVGGQANQPQHF.

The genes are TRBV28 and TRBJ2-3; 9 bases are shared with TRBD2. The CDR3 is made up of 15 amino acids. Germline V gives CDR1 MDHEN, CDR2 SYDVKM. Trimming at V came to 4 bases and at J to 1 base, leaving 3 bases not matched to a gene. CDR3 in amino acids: CASSSAGGRTDTQYF. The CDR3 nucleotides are TGTGCCAGCAGTTCAGCGGGGGGTCGCACAGATACGCAGTATTTT.

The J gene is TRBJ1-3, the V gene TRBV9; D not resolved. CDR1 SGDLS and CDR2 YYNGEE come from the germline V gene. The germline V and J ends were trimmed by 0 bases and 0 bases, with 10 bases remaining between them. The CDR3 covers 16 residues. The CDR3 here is CASSVATVDSGNTIYF. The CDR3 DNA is TGTGCCAGCAGCGTAGCCACAGTGGACTCTGGAAACACCATATATTTT. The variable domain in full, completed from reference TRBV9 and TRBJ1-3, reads DSGVTQTPKHLITATGQRVTLRCSPRSGDLSVYWYQQSLDQGLQFLIQYYNGEERAKGNILERFSAQQFPDLHSELNLSSLELGDSALYFCASSVATVDSGNTIYFGEGSWLTVV.

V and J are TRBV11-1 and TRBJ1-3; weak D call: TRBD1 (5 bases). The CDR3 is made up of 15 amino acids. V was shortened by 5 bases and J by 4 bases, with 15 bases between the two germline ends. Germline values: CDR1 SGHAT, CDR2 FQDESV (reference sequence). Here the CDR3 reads CASSAGPSSGNTIYF. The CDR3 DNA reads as TGTGCCAGCAGCGCGGGACCATCCTCGGGAAACACCATATATTTT.

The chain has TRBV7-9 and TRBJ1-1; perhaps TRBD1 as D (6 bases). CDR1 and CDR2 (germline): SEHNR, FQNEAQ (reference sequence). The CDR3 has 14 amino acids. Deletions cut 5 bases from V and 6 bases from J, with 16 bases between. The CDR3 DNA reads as TGTGCCAGCAGCGTTTGGGACATCACATCTGAAGCTTTCTTT. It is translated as CASSVWDITSEAFF.

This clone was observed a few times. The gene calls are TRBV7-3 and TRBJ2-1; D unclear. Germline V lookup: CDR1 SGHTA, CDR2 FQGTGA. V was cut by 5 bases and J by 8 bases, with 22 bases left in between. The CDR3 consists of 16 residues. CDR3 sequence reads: CASSLKGGRPLDEQFF. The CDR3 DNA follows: TGTGCCAGCAGCCTGAAGGGTGGCAGGCCTTTGGATGAGCAGTTCTTC.